These T cell receptor beta chains were read from a single sample in a study of T cells in Graves' hyperthyroidism and ophthalmopathy. MiXCR was run by TCRdb on the multiplex PCR reads, yielding one entry per CDR3 protein. The sample holds some 380,000 distinct CDR3 sequences, less than 15% seen once. The sequenced sample was blood. These TCRs come from a young man with Graves' hyperthyroidism that later progressed to Graves' ophthalmopathy. Both conserved end residues are trimmed from each CDR3. Fields, in order: J gene, D gene, V gene, CDR3 protein. A D gene is named only where the DNA matches it firmly.

>TRBJ2-3|TRBD1|TRBV24-1
ATSAGDSSTDTQY
>TRBJ2-7|-|TRBV13
ASSLGLTTGQY
>TRBJ1-3|-|TRBV5-1
ASSQLGIIFSGNTIY
>TRBJ2-7|-|TRBV27
ASSLGAGAPSYEQY
>TRBJ2-2|-|TRBV5-1
ASEFGGTGELF
>TRBJ2-3|TRBD2|TRBV9
ASSANSGGVDTQY
>TRBJ2-7|-|TRBV5-5
ASSPMGGYEQY
>TRBJ2-3|-|TRBV5-6
ASSPDGRTDTQY
>TRBJ1-5|-|TRBV7-9
ASSLEGFNPNQPQH
>TRBJ2-7|-|TRBV2
ASSKEGRSSYEQY
>TRBJ1-2|-|TRBV7-4
ASSLEGGQANYGYT
>TRBJ1-2|-|TRBV5-1
ASTVTANSANYGYT
>TRBJ2-2|-|TRBV7-9
ASSPAPNTGELF
>TRBJ1-3|TRBD1|TRBV18
ASSPFGQAQSGNTIY
>TRBJ2-5|TRBD2|TRBV3-1
ASSQEASGRGEETQY
>TRBJ2-3|-|TRBV7-9
ASSPRMISDTQY
>TRBJ2-5|-|TRBV5-1
ASNREIAEETQY
>TRBJ1-5|-|TRBV6-1
ASMPAHSNQPQH
>TRBJ2-5|-|TRBV18
ASSDRWGPETQY
>TRBJ2-3|TRBD2|TRBV15
ATSRPNGLAGMADTQY
>TRBJ2-1|-|TRBV6-5
ASSYLGDGQF
>TRBJ1-4|-|TRBV7-9
ASSSPNEKLF
>TRBJ2-7|-|TRBV10-3
AISESGKGKIIYEQY
>TRBJ2-7|TRBD1|TRBV2
ASSNRDSYYEQY
>TRBJ1-4|-|TRBV7-8
ASSLTGVVEKLF
>TRBJ2-5|-|TRBV20-1
SARVFRDQETQY
>TRBJ2-7|-|TRBV20-1
SARGGTYEQY
>TRBJ2-7|-|TRBV6-5
ASSYHPRGISYEQY